This entry describes one TCR beta chain. Random hexamers were used to reverse transcribe 0.5 to 1 ug of RNA. By means of immunoSEQ multiplex PCR, TCR beta CDR3 spanning 54 Vbeta and 13 Jbeta underwent amplification. MiXCR, run by TCRdb on the immunoSEQ multiplex PCR reads, gives a single entry per CDR3 protein. The sample shows under 200,000 distinct CDR3 sequences, approximately 93% of them seen only once. This sample stems from a study of CD8 T cells in Susac syndrome. The CDR3 has 12 amino acids. Germline-derived CDR1 and CDR2 are MGHRA and YSYEKL. V lost 0 bases, J lost 3 bases, and 2 bases lay in between.

The chain uses TRBV4-1 and TRBJ2-5; D unresolved. The sample taken for sequencing was CD4+ T cells from PBMCs. The TCR originated in a human donor in good health. CDR3 amino acids: CASSQDEETQYF. The CDR3 bases are TGCGCCAGCAGCCAAGATGAAGAGACCCAGTACTTC.